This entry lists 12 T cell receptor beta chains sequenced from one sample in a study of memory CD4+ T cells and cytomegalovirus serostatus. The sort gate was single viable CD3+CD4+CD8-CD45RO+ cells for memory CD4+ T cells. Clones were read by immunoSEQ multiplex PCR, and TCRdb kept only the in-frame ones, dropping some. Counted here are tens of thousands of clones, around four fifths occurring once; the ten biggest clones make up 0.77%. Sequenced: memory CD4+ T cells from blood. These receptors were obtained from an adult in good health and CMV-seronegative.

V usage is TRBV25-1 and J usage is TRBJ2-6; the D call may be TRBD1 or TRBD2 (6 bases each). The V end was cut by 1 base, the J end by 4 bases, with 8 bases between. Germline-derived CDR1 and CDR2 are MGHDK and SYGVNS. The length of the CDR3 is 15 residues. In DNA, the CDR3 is TGTGCCAGCAGTGAATCGGGGGCCGGGGCCAACGTCCTGACTTTC. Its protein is CASSESGAGANVLTF.

The CDR3 DNA is TGTGCCATCAGCCCGGGACTTCAGAGGGAGCAGTTCTTC. Protein: CAISPGLQREQFF. V is TRBV10-3 and J is TRBJ2-1, with D maybe TRBD2 (6 bases). Trimming removed 6 bases from V and 10 bases from J, with 16 bases in between. Germline CDR1 reads ENHRY; CDR2 reads SYGVKD. CDR3 length equals 13 residues.

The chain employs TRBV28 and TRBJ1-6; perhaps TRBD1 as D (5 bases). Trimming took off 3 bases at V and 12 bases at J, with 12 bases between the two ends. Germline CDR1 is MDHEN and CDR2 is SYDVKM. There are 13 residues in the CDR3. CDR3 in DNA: TGTGCCAGCAGTTTTCGGGGGTTAGGACCCCTCCACTTT. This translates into CASSFRGLGPLHF.

The CDR3: CASSHTGPEQYF. As DNA, the CDR3 is TGTGCCAGCAGTCACACAGGCCCTGAGCAGTACTTC. The V call is TRBV6-6, the J call TRBJ2-7; a possible D gene is TRBD1 (5 bases). Germline V CDR1 and CDR2: MNHNY, SVGAGI (reference sequence). V was shortened by 5 bases and J by 7 bases, with 12 bases between the two germline ends. This CDR3 contains 12 residues.

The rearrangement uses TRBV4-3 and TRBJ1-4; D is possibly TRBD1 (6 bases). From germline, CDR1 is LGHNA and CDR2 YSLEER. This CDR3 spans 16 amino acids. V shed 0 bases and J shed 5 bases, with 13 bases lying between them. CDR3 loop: CASSQDETGWNEKLFF. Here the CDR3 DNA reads TGCGCCAGCAGCCAAGATGAAACAGGGTGGAATGAAAAACTGTTTTTT.

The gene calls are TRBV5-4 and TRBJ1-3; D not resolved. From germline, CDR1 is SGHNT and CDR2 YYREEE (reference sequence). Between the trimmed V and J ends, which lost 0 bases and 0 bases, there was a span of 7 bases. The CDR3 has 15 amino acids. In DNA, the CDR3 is TGTGCCAGCAGCTTGGGAGGGAACTCTGGAAACACCATATATTTT. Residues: CASSLGGNSGNTIYF.

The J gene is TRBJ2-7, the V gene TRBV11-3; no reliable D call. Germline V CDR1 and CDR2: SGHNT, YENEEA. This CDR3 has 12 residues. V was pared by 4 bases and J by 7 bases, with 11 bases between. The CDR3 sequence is CASSSDGKEQYF. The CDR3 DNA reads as TGTGCCAGCAGCTCGGATGGGAAAGAGCAGTACTTC. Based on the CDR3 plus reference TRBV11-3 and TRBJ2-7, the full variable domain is EAGVVQSPRYKIIEKKQPVAFWCNPISGHNTLYWYLQNLGQGPELLIRYENEEAVDDSQLPKDRFSAERLKGVDSTLKIQPAELGDSAVYLCASSSDGKEQYFGPGTRLTVT.

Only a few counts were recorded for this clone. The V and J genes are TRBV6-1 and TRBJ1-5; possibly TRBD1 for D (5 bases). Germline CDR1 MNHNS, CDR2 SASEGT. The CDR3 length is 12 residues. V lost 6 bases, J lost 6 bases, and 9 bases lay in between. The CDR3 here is CASRTGGQPQHF. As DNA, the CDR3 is TGTGCCAGCAGAACGGGGGGTCAGCCCCAGCATTTT.

CDR3 protein: CASSRPLWGNTEAFF. The CDR3 region has the DNA TGTGCCAGCAGCCGACCCCTATGGGGGAACACTGAAGCTTTCTTT. The chain links TRBV14 to TRBJ1-1, with D unclear. V lost 4 bases, J lost 1 base, and 13 bases lay in between. The CDR3 loop spans 15 amino acids. Per the germline V gene, CDR1 is SGHDN and CDR2 is FVKESK.

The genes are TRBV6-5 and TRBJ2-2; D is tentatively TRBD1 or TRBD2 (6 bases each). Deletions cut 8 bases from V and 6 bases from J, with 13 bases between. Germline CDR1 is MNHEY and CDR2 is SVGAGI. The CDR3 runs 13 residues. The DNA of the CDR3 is TGTGCCAGCTCTGGGGGGCCGTCCGGGGAGCTGTTTTTT. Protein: CASSGGPSGELFF.

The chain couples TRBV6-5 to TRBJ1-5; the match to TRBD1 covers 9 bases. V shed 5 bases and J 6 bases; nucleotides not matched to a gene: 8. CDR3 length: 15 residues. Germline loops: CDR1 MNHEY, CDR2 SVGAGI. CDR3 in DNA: TGTGCCAGCAGTCAGGCCCCGGACAGGGGTCAGCCCCAGCATTTT. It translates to CASSQAPDRGQPQHF.

The CDR3 region is CASSPTGGQPQHF. CDR3 in DNA: TGTGCCAGCAGCCCGACAGGGGGCCAGCCCCAGCATTTT. The chain links TRBV6-1 to TRBJ1-5; the match to TRBD1 covers 10 bases. Germline trimming cut 6 bases from V and 7 bases from J; bases unmatched to any gene: 3. The CDR3 loop spans 13 amino acids. Germline V lookup: CDR1 MNHNS, CDR2 SASEGT.